Shown below are 15 T cell receptor beta chains from a single sample sequenced in a study of blood T cell repertoires in COVID-19. TCRdb's table, derived via immunoSEQ multiplex PCR, lists solely in-frame clones and lacks some. The data show under 350,000 clones, 85% seen once. The sample was peripheral blood. These receptors all stem from a human donor in a cohort sampled during active COVID-19.

This clone was seen more than once but under ten times. This chain links TRBV11-2 with TRBJ2-1; D remains unclear. CDR3 length equals 14 residues. V was cut by 4 bases and J by 10 bases, with 17 bases left in between. CDR1 and CDR2 from the germline V gene are SGHAT and FQNNGV. This chain's CDR3 is CASSYTKPSREQFF. In DNA form, the CDR3 reads TGTGCCAGCAGCTATACTAAACCGTCGCGGGAGCAGTTCTTC.

The chain recombines TRBV29-1 with TRBJ1-2; D is ambiguous. The germline gives CDR1 SQVTM, CDR2 ANQGSEA. The CDR3 loop spans 12 amino acids. V was trimmed by 0 bases and J by 6 bases, leaving 8 bases between them. CDR3 protein: CSVEDWGDGYTF. In nucleotides, the CDR3 is TGCAGCGTTGAAGACTGGGGAGATGGCTACACCTTC.

The chain employs TRBV5-4 and TRBJ2-1; 14 bases fit TRBD2. CDR3 size: 19 residues. Trimming took 0 bases from V and 7 from J; bases not matched to a gene: 12. The germline V gene has CDR1 SGHNT and CDR2 YYREEE (reference sequence). The CDR3 is CASSLGLEGLAGVRNEQFF. The CDR3 DNA sequence: TGTGCCAGCAGCTTGGGGTTAGAGGGACTAGCGGGAGTTCGTAATGAGCAGTTCTTC.

V is TRBV3-1 (or the pseudogene TRBV3-2) and J is TRBJ2-7; possibly TRBD2 for D (6 bases). This CDR3 has 16 amino acids. Germline V lookup: CDR1 LGHDT, CDR2 YNNKEL (reference sequence). The V and J ends lost 3 bases and 5 bases respectively, with 20 bases between them. Here the CDR3 reads CASSQGPGLRAHEQYF. CDR3 bases: TGTGCCAGCAGCCAGGGTCCGGGACTTCGGGCCCACGAGCAGTACTTC.

This clone occurred a few times. The CDR3 reads CASSFLDNEQFF. CDR3 nucleotides: TGTGCCAGCTCATTTCTAGACAATGAGCAGTTCTTC. The V and J genes are TRBV18 and TRBJ2-1, with unresolved D. There are 12 residues in the CDR3. Trimming pared 5 bases from V and 5 bases from J, leaving 7 bases between. Germline-derived CDR1 and CDR2 are KGHSH and LQKENI.

The chain joins TRBV5-4 to TRBJ2-3, with TRBD2 matching 9 bases. The CDR3 length is 16 residues. Germline CDR1 is SGHNT and CDR2 is YYREEE (reference sequence). The trim removed 2 bases at V and 1 base at J, leaving 5 bases unmatched. The CDR3 DNA reads TGTGCCAGCAGCTTACGCGGGAGGGCCCGCACAGATACGCAGTATTTT. Translating it yields CASSLRGRARTDTQYF.

The chain couples TRBV27 to TRBJ1-3, with D possibly being TRBD1 (5 bases). CDR1 and CDR2 (germline): MNHEY, SMNVEV (reference sequence). Trimming shortened V by 6 bases and J by 0 bases, and 12 bases separated the two germline ends. The CDR3 is 15 amino acids. As DNA, the CDR3 is TGTGCCAGCAGGCGCAGGGCGTACTCTGGAAACACCATATATTTT. The encoded protein is CASRRRAYSGNTIYF.

The CDR3 sequence is CASSSETGVNSPLHF. In DNA, the CDR3 is TGCGCCAGCAGCTCCGAGACAGGGGTTAATTCACCCCTCCACTTT. V usage is TRBV5-1 and J usage is TRBJ1-6; 8 nucleotides agree with TRBD1. The V gene's germline CDR1 is SGHRS and CDR2 YFSETQ. Trimming removed 3 bases from V and 6 bases from J; junction bases left unmatched: 5. CDR3 size: 15 residues.

This chain connects TRBV6-5 to TRBJ2-1; D not certain. In germline, CDR1 is MNHEY, CDR2 SVGAGI. Trimming took 0 bases from V and 8 from J, leaving 11 bases between them. The CDR3 loop spans 14 amino acids. The CDR3: CASSYSPPSHEQFF. In nucleotides, the CDR3 is TGTGCCAGCAGTTACTCTCCTCCCTCCCATGAGCAGTTCTTC.

The chain couples TRBV2 to TRBJ2-2; 8 bases fit TRBD1. The CDR3 consists of 15 residues. CDR1 is SNHLY, CDR2 FYNNEI, per germline. With V trimmed by 9 bases and J by 3 bases, 9 bases remained unmatched. CDR3 region: CASSRQGIDTGELFF. In DNA, the CDR3 is TGTGCCAGTAGCCGACAGGGGATAGACACCGGGGAGCTGTTTTTT.

The CDR3 DNA is TGTGCCAGCAGCACCCCGGGACAGGGGAAAAGGCTCACCTTC. Protein sequence: CASSTPGQGKRLTF. V and J are TRBV7-2 and TRBJ1-2, with 10 bases fitting TRBD1. Germline V lookup: CDR1 SGHTA, CDR2 FQGNSA. V lost 5 bases, J lost 13 bases, and 13 bases stayed unmatched. CDR3 length equals 14 residues.

The chain has TRBV9 and TRBJ2-1; D gene unclear. Germline loops: CDR1 SGDLS, CDR2 YYNGEE. Trimming shortened V by 4 bases and J by 6 bases, and 8 bases separated the two germline ends. This CDR3 has 12 residues. The CDR3 is CASSTTGNEQFF. CDR3 in DNA: TGTGCCAGCAGCACGACTGGCAATGAGCAGTTCTTC.

The V and J genes are TRBV12-3 or TRBV12-4 and TRBJ1-5; D remains unclear. This CDR3 region has 12 residues. Trimming left V 2 bases short and J 4 bases short, with 3 bases between. Here the CDR3 DNA reads TGTGCCAGCAGTTTACGTAATCAGCCCCAGCATTTT. Translating gives CASSLRNQPQHF.

The chain joins TRBV19 to TRBJ2-7; D may be TRBD2 (6 bases). CDR3 size: 14 residues. Looked up from germline, CDR1 is LNHDA and CDR2 is SQIVND (reference sequence). V lost 4 bases to trimming and J lost 2 bases, with 12 bases between them. CDR3: CASSSTGLTYEQYF. The CDR3 DNA follows: TGTGCCAGTAGTAGTACGGGACTTACCTACGAGCAGTACTTC.

The J gene is TRBJ1-6, the V gene TRBV5-8, with D possibly matching TRBD1 (5 bases). Between the trimmed V and J ends, which lost 1 base and 4 bases, there was a span of 12 bases. The CDR3 contains 16 residues. Germline V gives CDR1 SGHTS, CDR2 YDEGEE. In DNA form, the CDR3 reads TGTGCCAGCAGCTTGCTTCTGGACAATTATAATTCACCCCTCCACTTT. Protein sequence: CASSLLLDNYNSPLHF.